This TCR beta chain was sequenced in a study of blood T cell repertoires in COVID-19. Germline V lookup: CDR1 SGHVS, CDR2 FNYEAQ. V lost 6 bases, J lost 5 bases, and 20 bases lay in between. The CDR3 consists of 17 residues. Assay used: immunoSEQ multiplex PCR; TCRdb lists only in-frame clones, some missing. Of roughly 220,000 clones listed, around 82% are singletons. This clone is a singleton in its sample. The chain links TRBV7-6 to TRBJ1-6; perhaps TRBD1 as D (6 bases). This sequence originates from a woman aged 25 to 45 who had recovered from COVID-19. Sequenced sample: peripheral blood. CDR3 sequence: CASSLRGASGNNSPLHF. The DNA of the CDR3 is TGTGCCAGCAGTTTACGGGGGGCGAGCGGGAATAATTCACCCCTCCACTTT.